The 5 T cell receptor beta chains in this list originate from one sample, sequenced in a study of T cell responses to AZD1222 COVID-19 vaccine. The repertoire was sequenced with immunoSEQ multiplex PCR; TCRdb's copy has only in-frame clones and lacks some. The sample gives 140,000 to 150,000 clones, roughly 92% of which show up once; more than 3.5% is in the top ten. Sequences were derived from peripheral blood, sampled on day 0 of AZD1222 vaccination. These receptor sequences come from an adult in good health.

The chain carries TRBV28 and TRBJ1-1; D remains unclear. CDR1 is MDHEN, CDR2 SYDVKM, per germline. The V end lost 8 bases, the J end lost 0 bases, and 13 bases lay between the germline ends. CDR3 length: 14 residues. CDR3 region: CASSSGRVNTEAFF. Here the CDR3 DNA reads TGTGCCAGCTCCTCGGGGAGGGTGAACACTGAAGCTTTCTTT.

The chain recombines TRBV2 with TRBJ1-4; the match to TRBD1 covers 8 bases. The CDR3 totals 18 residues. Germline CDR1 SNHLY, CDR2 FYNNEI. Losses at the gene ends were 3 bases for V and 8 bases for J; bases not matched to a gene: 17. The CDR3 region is CASSEGRGRIRGTEKLFF. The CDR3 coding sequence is TGTGCCAGCAGTGAGGGCAGGGGGCGAATAAGAGGCACGGAAAAACTGTTTTTT. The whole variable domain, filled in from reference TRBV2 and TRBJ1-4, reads EPEVTQTPSHQVTQMGQEVILRCVPISNHLYFYWYRQILGQKVEFLVSFYNNEISEKSEIFDDQFSVERPDGSNFTLKIRSTKLEDSAMYFCASSEGRGRIRGTEKLFFGSGTQLSVL.

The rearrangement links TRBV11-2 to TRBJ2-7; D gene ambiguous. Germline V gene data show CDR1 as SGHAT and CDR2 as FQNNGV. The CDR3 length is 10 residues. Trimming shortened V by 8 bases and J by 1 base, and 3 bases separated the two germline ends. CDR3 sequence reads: CASGSYEQYF. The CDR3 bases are TGTGCCAGCGGATCCTACGAGCAGTACTTC. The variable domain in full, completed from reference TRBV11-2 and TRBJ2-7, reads EAGVAQSPRYKIIEKRQSVAFWCNPISGHATLYWYQQILGQGPKLLIQFQNNGVVDDSQLPKDRFSAERLKGVDSTLKIQPAKLEDSAVYLCASGSYEQYFGPGTRLTVT.

The CDR3 region has the DNA TGTGCCAGCAGCGCCTCAGACTACGAGCAGTACTTC. This encodes CASSASDYEQYF. The chain links TRBV11-2 to TRBJ2-7; no clear D. The V end lost 5 bases, the J end lost 3 bases, and 8 bases lay between the germline ends. Looked up from germline, CDR1 is SGHAT and CDR2 is FQNNGV. This CDR3 comprises 12 residues.

The CDR3 sequence is CASSRGTGELFF. In DNA, the CDR3 is TGTGCCAGCAGTCGCGGCACCGGGGAGCTGTTTTTT. The chain recombines TRBV6-5 with TRBJ2-2; D gene unclear. The germline CDR1 and CDR2 sequences are MNHEY and SVGAGI. Trimming pared 5 bases from V and 4 bases from J, leaving 5 bases between. There are 12 residues in the CDR3.